The clone carrying this T cell receptor beta chain has only a few counts. It was with 60 Vbeta and 13 Jbeta primers that the PCR ran. Clones were sequenced by immunoSEQ multiplex PCR, and TCRdb holds only the in-frame ones, with some missing. The data hold about 190,000 clones, with 81% observed a single time. The sample comes from a study of cytomegalovirus exposure and HLA in healthy donors. CDR3 length: 15 residues. Germline V CDR1 and CDR2: SGHAT, FQNNGV. The V gene lost 5 bases and the J gene lost 1 base, with 9 bases spanning the gap. Sequenced material: PBMCs. The clonotype comes from a young man in good health and CMV-seronegative. This rearrangement joins TRBV11-2 to TRBJ2-6, with D unresolved. In nucleotides, the CDR3 is TGTGCCAGCAGCCATCAGGCTTCTGGGGCCAACGTCCTGACTTTC. It codes for CASSHQASGANVLTF.